One and the same sample provided the 27 T cell receptor beta chains below, sequenced in a study of beta chain features in type 1 diabetes. Study findings and constraints: People with Type 1 diabetes carried modestly yet significantly shorter TCRB CDR3s in all four CD4+ subsets.

Sequencing targeted expressed TCRB transcripts, as all isolated RNA had been reverse transcribed. Generated by immunoSEQ multiplex PCR, the TCRdb table keeps only in-frame clones and is missing some. The sample contains about 280,000 clones, 15% of which appear only once. Antigens of these TCRs are unknown. The sequencing input was naive CD4+ T cells from blood. All receptors come from a young man with type 1 diabetes.

Only a few counts were recorded for this clone. The rearrangement uses TRBV7-2 and TRBJ2-5, with TRBD2 matching over 7 bases. The ends lost 3 bases at V and 3 bases at J; junction bases unmatched: 1. The length of the CDR3 is 13 residues. Germline-derived CDR1 and CDR2 are SGHTA and FQGNSA. The CDR3: CASSFSGKETQYF. CDR3 coding DNA: TGTGCCAGCAGCTTCAGCGGGAAAGAGACCCAGTACTTC.

This clone was seen a handful of times. V usage is TRBV28 and J usage is TRBJ1-5; tentatively, D is TRBD1 (5 bases). V was clipped by 6 bases and J by 2 bases, with 14 bases between them. Germline CDR1 reads MDHEN; CDR2 reads SYDVKM. The CDR3 is 15 amino acids. The DNA of the CDR3 is TGTGCCAGCAGCAGTGGGGGGGGAGGCAATCAGCCCCAGCATTTT. The encoded protein is CASSSGGGGNQPQHF.

This clone turned up a few times. The chain couples TRBV30 to TRBJ1-1; 9 positions match TRBD1. The length of the CDR3 is 14 residues. Germline assignment: CDR1 GTSNPN and CDR2 SVGIG (reference sequence). The V gene end was trimmed by 4 bases and the J gene end by 1 base; junction bases not matched to a gene: 4. The CDR3 region is CAWTVQGANTEAFF. CDR3 bases: TGTGCCTGGACCGTACAGGGGGCGAACACTGAAGCTTTCTTT.

The CDR3 loop reads CASSLSGGSLGTQYF. In DNA form, the CDR3 reads TGTGCCAGCAGCCTAAGCGGGGGGTCCTTAGGGACCCAGTACTTC. The chain combines TRBV7-2 with TRBJ2-5; 9 bases are a match to TRBD2. Germline V gives CDR1 SGHTA, CDR2 FQGNSA. V dropped 5 bases and J dropped 7; count of bases not matched to a gene: 11. CDR3 length equals 15 residues.

This clone was recorded many times. This chain joins TRBV29-1 and TRBJ2-6; D unclear. V lost 7 bases and J lost 2, with 6 bases in between. The CDR3 runs to 12 residues. Germline-derived CDR1 and CDR2 are SQVTM and ANQGSEA. CDR3 in amino acids: CSGGTGANVLTF. In DNA form, the CDR3 reads TGCAGCGGAGGAACTGGGGCCAACGTCCTGACTTTC.

The rearrangement uses TRBV5-4 and TRBJ1-2; possible D gene TRBD1, 6 bases. In germline, CDR1 is SGHNT, CDR2 YYREEE (reference sequence). Trimming removed 3 bases from V and 3 bases from J, with 9 bases in between. CDR3 length: 13 amino acids. CDR3 in DNA: TGTGCCAGCAGCTCCAGGGGAGACTATGGCTACACCTTC. Translating gives CASSSRGDYGYTF. Based on the CDR3 plus reference TRBV5-4 and TRBJ1-2, the full variable domain is ETGVTQSPTHLIKTRGQQVTLRCSSQSGHNTVSWYQQALGQGPQFIFQYYREEENGRGNFPPRFSGLQFPNYSSELNVNALELDDSALYLCASSSRGDYGYTFGSGTRLTVV.

The gene calls are TRBV20-1 and TRBJ1-5; D gene ambiguous. The CDR3 totals 11 residues. V lost 5 bases and J lost 11, with 13 bases in between. The germline V gene has CDR1 DFQATT and CDR2 SNEGSKA (reference sequence). This CDR3 reads CSAQWELAQHF. The CDR3 nucleotides read TGCAGTGCTCAGTGGGAGTTGGCCCAGCATTTT.

This CDR3 reads CASRRDRVGYTF. The CDR3 DNA is TGTGCCAGCAGACGGGACAGGGTCGGCTACACCTTC. This chain joins TRBV28 and TRBJ1-2, with 9 positions matching TRBD1. There are 12 residues in the CDR3. V lost 6 bases and J lost 8; bases outside the gene matches: 4. CDR1 is MDHEN, CDR2 SYDVKM, per germline.

A few counts support this clone. The CDR3 DNA is TGTGCCAGCAGCTTAAATACAGGGGTGGAGGAGACCCAGTACTTC. Amino acids: CASSLNTGVEETQYF. The rearrangement links TRBV11-2 to TRBJ2-5, with 7 bases matching TRBD1. The CDR3 runs 15 residues. Germline CDR1 and CDR2: SGHAT and FQNNGV. V lost 2 bases and J lost 5; bases outside the gene matches: 8.

The CDR3: CASSALAGSSYEQYF. CDR3 sequence (DNA): TGCGCCAGCAGCGCCTTAGCGGGGAGCTCCTACGAGCAGTACTTC. The chain uses TRBV5-1 and TRBJ2-7; the match to TRBD2 covers 8 bases. CDR1 and CDR2 (germline): SGHRS, YFSETQ. The CDR3 has 15 amino acids. The V and J ends lost 4 bases and 0 bases, in that order; junction bases with no gene match: 6.

This clone was observed a few times. The chain has TRBV5-1 and TRBJ1-1; TRBD1 is a possible D gene (5 bases). Per the germline V gene, CDR1 is SGHRS and CDR2 is YFSETQ. This CDR3 comprises 14 residues. The V gene lost 0 bases and the J gene lost 1 base, with 7 bases spanning the gap. CDR3 in amino acids: CASSLAGENTEAFF. In DNA, the CDR3 is TGCGCCAGCAGCTTGGCGGGGGAGAACACTGAAGCTTTCTTT.

As for this clone: The sample contains more than one DNA sequence encoding this CDR3. This chain connects TRBV5-1 to TRBJ2-7, with 11 nucleotides matching TRBD2. The germline V gene encodes CDR1 SGHRS and CDR2 YFSETQ. This CDR3 region has 15 residues. The J segment lost 0 bases and the V segment lost 5 bases, leaving 4 bases of the junction unmatched. The CDR3 DNA sequence: TGCGCCAGCAGTTCGACTAGCGGGGTCTCCTACGAGCAGTACTTC. It yields the protein CASSSTSGVSYEQYF.

The CDR3 is CASSFAGLSREQYF. The CDR3 coding sequence is TGTGCCAGCAGCTTTGCGGGTTTAAGTCGCGAGCAGTACTTC. The gene calls are TRBV5-4 and TRBJ2-7; the D gene is possibly TRBD2 (5 bases). CDR1 and CDR2 (germline): SGHNT, YYREEE (reference sequence). This CDR3 is 14 amino acids long. V gave up 2 bases and J gave up 6 bases, with 15 bases separating them.

The sample holds a few counts of this clone. This sequence joins TRBV5-4 and TRBJ1-4; D is ambiguous. The CDR3 consists of 13 residues. CDR1 and CDR2 (germline): SGHNT, YYREEE (reference sequence). Trimming left V 0 bases short and J 10 bases short, with 10 bases between. This CDR3 reads CASSLDPGRKLFF. CDR3 sequence (DNA): TGTGCCAGCAGCTTGGACCCGGGAAGAAAACTGTTTTTT. Complete variable domain (other parts from reference TRBV5-4 and TRBJ1-4): ETGVTQSPTHLIKTRGQQVTLRCSSQSGHNTVSWYQQALGQGPQFIFQYYREEENGRGNFPPRFSGLQFPNYSSELNVNALELDDSALYLCASSLDPGRKLFFGSGTQLSVL.

The chain joins TRBV5-1 to TRBJ1-1; the match to TRBD1 covers 7 bases. This CDR3 is built from 14 residues. Looked up from germline, CDR1 is SGHRS and CDR2 is YFSETQ. V was clipped by 5 bases and J by 4 bases; unmatched bases: 8. DNA of the CDR3: TGCGCCAGCAGTACTACAGGGGTTTTCACTGAAGCTTTCTTT. Translation gives CASSTTGVFTEAFF.

This clone was observed a few times. The chain joins TRBV30 to TRBJ1-2; 8 bases fit TRBD1. Germline V gives CDR1 GTSNPN, CDR2 SVGIG (reference sequence). The CDR3 totals 11 residues. V was pared by 8 bases and J by 8 bases, with 7 bases of the junction left unmatched. CDR3 amino acids: CAGLDRAGYTF. In DNA, the CDR3 is TGTGCCGGGTTGGACAGGGCCGGCTACACCTTC.

This clone has only a few counts. J is TRBJ2-1 and V is TRBV18; D is ambiguous. CDR3 length: 13 residues. V was trimmed by 4 bases and J by 5 bases, leaving 9 bases between them. Germline CDR1 and CDR2: KGHSH and LQKENI. In DNA form, the CDR3 reads TGTGCCAGCTCACGGAACCGGGACAATGAGCAGTTCTTC. It specifies CASSRNRDNEQFF.

This clone was found a few times. The chain joins TRBV11-2 to TRBJ2-7, with TRBD2 identical over 7 bases. Germline CDR1 and CDR2: SGHAT and FQNNGV. V dropped 4 bases and J dropped 1; count of bases not matched to a gene: 13. The CDR3 spans 17 residues. CDR3 sequence (DNA): TGTGCCAGCAGCTCAAGCTTTTCGGGAGGAAATTCCTACGAGCAGTACTTC. The encoded protein is CASSSSFSGGNSYEQYF.

The genes are TRBV27 and TRBJ2-7, with 7 bases lining up with TRBD2. This CDR3 region has 15 residues. The germline CDR1 and CDR2 sequences are MNHEY and SMNVEV (reference sequence). After removal of 5 bases from V and 1 base from J, the junction contained 8 bases not matched to a gene. The CDR3 coding sequence is TGTGCCAGCAGTACCGAGCGGGGCAGATCCTACGAGCAGTACTTC. This encodes CASSTERGRSYEQYF.

This chain links TRBV19 with TRBJ2-7; 11 nucleotides line up with TRBD1. Germline V lookup: CDR1 LNHDA, CDR2 SQIVND (reference sequence). This CDR3 region has 13 residues. The V and J ends lost 6 bases and 4 bases, in that order; junction bases with no gene match: 2. CDR3 nucleotide sequence: TGTGCCAGTAGCGGGGACAGGGGGTACGAGCAGTACTTC. Translation gives CASSGDRGYEQYF.

V and J are TRBV7-8 and TRBJ2-7; D possibly corresponds to TRBD1 (6 bases). Germline values: CDR1 SGHVS, CDR2 FQNEAQ. This CDR3 has 13 residues. Trimming removed 11 bases from V and 6 bases from J, with 20 bases in between. The CDR3 sequence: CAAGADSSSEQYF. CDR3 DNA: TGTGCCGCAGGGGCGGACTCCAGCTCCGAGCAGTACTTC.

This clone appeared a few times. The chain couples TRBV25-1 to TRBJ2-1; TRBD2 might be the D (5 bases). V was clipped by 0 bases and J by 12 bases, with 12 bases between them. From germline, CDR1 is MGHDK and CDR2 SYGVNS. The CDR3 is 13 residues long. CDR3 DNA sequence: TGTGCCAGCAGTGAATACACGGGGAGATGGCAGTTCTTC. This translates into CASSEYTGRWQFF. Variable domain in full (rest from reference TRBV25-1 and TRBJ2-1): EADIYQTPRYLVIGTGKKITLECSQTMGHDKMYWYQQDPGMELHLIHYSYGVNSTEKGDLSSESTVSRIRTEHFPLTLESARPSHTSQYLCASSEYTGRWQFFGPGTRLTVL.

J is TRBJ2-3 and V is TRBV9, with TRBD2 identical over 10 bases. Germline CDR1 is SGDLS and CDR2 is YYNGEE. This CDR3 contains 14 residues. The V gene end was trimmed by 3 bases and the J gene end by 4 bases; junction bases not matched to a gene: 2. CDR3 in DNA: TGTGCCAGCAGCGCCGGGACTAGCGCAGATACGCAGTATTTT. This codes for CASSAGTSADTQYF.

The V and J genes are TRBV2 and TRBJ2-5; D perhaps matches TRBD1 (5 bases). V shed 2 bases and J shed 1 base, with 11 bases lying between them. The CDR3 consists of 15 residues. Germline-derived CDR1 and CDR2 are SNHLY and FYNNEI. This CDR3 reads CASSEPSTAQETQYF. The CDR3 DNA reads TGTGCCAGCAGTGAACCTTCGACAGCCCAAGAGACCCAGTACTTC.

This clone has more than one count but fewer than ten. Germline and junction disagree at one end, which may indicate a read error. The gene calls are TRBV5-6 and TRBJ2-7, with 8 positions matching TRBD1. Germline-derived CDR1 and CDR2 are SGHDT and YYEEEE. CDR3 length: 11 residues. This CDR3 is CASSFRGQAFF. In DNA form, the CDR3 reads TGTGCCAGCAGCTTCAGGGGACAGGCCTTCTTC.

This clone was counted only a few times. V gene TRBV6-5 combines with J gene TRBJ2-5; 8 positions agree with TRBD1. Germline V lookup: CDR1 MNHEY, CDR2 SVGAGI. V trimming: 0 bases; J trimming: 10 bases; junction bases outside the gene matches: 4. The CDR3 is made up of 13 amino acids. CDR3 loop: CASSYSDRVYQYF. For the CDR3, the DNA is TGTGCCAGCAGTTACTCGGACAGGGTTTACCAGTACTTC.

About this clone itself: The junction and the germline gene differ at one end; a read error may be behind it. The rearrangement joins TRBV4-1 to TRBJ1-5, with 7 nucleotides matching TRBD1. This CDR3 has 15 amino acids. Germline values: CDR1 MGHRA, CDR2 YSYEKL. The CDR3 bases are TGCGCCAGCAGACAAGTAACAGGGGTAGGTCAGCCCCAGCATTTT. Residues: CASRQVTGVGQPQHF.